The present T cell receptor (beta chain) was sequenced within a study of blood T cell repertoires in COVID-19. Whole-study context: The United States, Italy and Spain supplied acute and convalescent COVID-19 samples. Sample material is recorded as cDNA or gDNA derived from T cells, B-cell-depleted T cells, or PBMCs.

J gave up 6 bases and V 4 bases, and 3 bases lay outside the gene matches. The CDR3 consists of 12 residues. Per germline, CDR1 WSHSY and CDR2 SAAADI. The authors' processing: Nucleated cell number was recorded as an estimate derived from reference gene primer amplification. Measured with immunoSEQ multiplex PCR; TCRdb has only the in-frame clones, and not every one. V and J calls and clone size follow that table, whereas D and trimming were derived from the DNA. Found here are around 68,000 clones, 75% to 85% of them singletons; the top ten hold approximately 12%. The TCR was taken from a human donor in a cohort sampled during active COVID-19. The J gene is TRBJ2-7, the V gene TRBV10-2; 7 nucleotides agree with TRBD2. Specimen: peripheral blood. The CDR3 DNA follows: TGCGCCAGCAGTGGGCCGGGGGGCGAGCAGTACGTC. Amino acid sequence: CASSGPGGEQYV.